These 19 T cell receptor beta chains share one sample of origin, sequenced in a study of T-cell reconstitution after alpha-beta-depleted transplantation in children. Unique molecular identifiers were used to barcode this TCRbeta library. MiXCR, run by TCRdb on the PCR reads, gives a single entry per CDR3 protein. The table shows about 580,000 distinct CDR3 sequences, with 25% to 30% occurring only once. The source was PBMCs, collected before TCRalphabeta/CD19-depleted stem cell transplant. These receptors came from a boy under two years old with Wiskott-Aldrich syndrome, due to receive a stem cell transplant.

The rearrangement uses TRBV20-1 and TRBJ1-5, with unresolved D. Deletions cut 2 bases from V and 2 bases from J, with 7 bases between. Germline V gene data show CDR1 as DFQATT and CDR2 as SNEGSKA (reference sequence). This CDR3 is 13 amino acids long. The CDR3 sequence is CSARSSGNQPQHF. Here the CDR3 DNA reads TGCAGTGCTAGAAGTTCAGGCAATCAGCCCCAGCATTTT.

The chain uses TRBV5-1 and TRBJ2-5, with D uncertain. V lost 1 base and J lost 3, with 7 bases in between. The CDR3 loop spans 13 amino acids. Looked up from germline, CDR1 is SGHRS and CDR2 is YFSETQ. CDR3 loop: CASSLILKETQYF. Written as DNA, the CDR3 is TGCGCCAGCAGCTTGATACTGAAAGAGACCCAGTACTTC.

Only a few counts were recorded for this clonotype. V gene TRBV12-3 or TRBV12-4 combines with J gene TRBJ2-2; TRBD1 might be the D (5 bases). V was trimmed by 3 bases and J by 4 bases, leaving 12 bases between them. There are 15 residues in the CDR3. CDR3 region: CASSFMSGPTGELFF. Here the CDR3 DNA reads TGTGCCAGCAGTTTTATGTCAGGGCCCACCGGGGAGCTGTTTTTT.

The gene calls are TRBV11-2 and TRBJ2-1; 8 nucleotides line up with TRBD2. The CDR3 contains 13 residues. Germline CDR1 SGHAT, CDR2 FQNNGV. The ends lost 6 bases at V and 6 bases at J; junction bases unmatched: 4. The DNA for the CDR3 is TGTGCCAGCAGGCGAGGACTAGCCAATGAGCAGTTCTTC. It encodes CASRRGLANEQFF.

This chain connects TRBV7-8 to TRBJ2-2; TRBD1 is a possible D gene (5 bases). The CDR3 is 16 residues long. Deletions cut 7 bases from V and 1 base from J, with 16 bases between. Per germline, CDR1 SGHVS and CDR2 FQNEAQ. The CDR3 sequence is CASTSPGRVNTGELFF. The CDR3 DNA reads as TGTGCCAGCACCAGCCCGGGCAGGGTGAACACCGGGGAGCTGTTTTTT.

The chain combines TRBV19 with TRBJ2-3, with no clear D. With 3 bases removed from V and 3 bases from J, the gap between germline ends came to 7 bases. This CDR3 contains 13 residues. The germline V gene has CDR1 LNHDA and CDR2 SQIVND (reference sequence). The CDR3 DNA reads as TGTGCCAGTAGTATGTGGCAGACAGATACGCAGTATTTT. Protein product: CASSMWQTDTQYF.

The rearrangement uses TRBV7-7 and TRBJ1-3, with unresolved D. The CDR3 loop spans 13 amino acids. The germline V gene encodes CDR1 SSHAT and CDR2 FNYEAQ (reference sequence). The V end was cut by 4 bases, the J end by 0 bases, with 4 bases between. CDR3 region: CASSYHSGNTIYF. In DNA form, the CDR3 reads TGTGCCAGCAGCTACCACTCTGGAAACACCATATATTTT.

The chain carries TRBV5-1 and TRBJ1-2, with TRBD1 matching 7 bases. Germline-derived CDR1 and CDR2 are SGHRS and YFSETQ. V gave up 5 bases and J gave up 8 bases; unmatched junction bases: 9. This CDR3 has 13 residues. CDR3 DNA sequence: TGCGCCAGCAGTTCTCAGGGGGTCGGAGGCTACACCTTC. Residues: CASSSQGVGGYTF.

Only a few counts were recorded for this clonotype. The rearrangement links TRBV7-2 to TRBJ2-5; D unclear. Germline V CDR1 and CDR2: SGHTA, FQGNSA. The CDR3 runs 14 residues. V was trimmed by 5 bases and J by 0 bases, leaving 10 bases between them. The DNA of the CDR3 is TGTGCCAGCAGCCCACAATGGTACCAAGAGACCCAGTACTTC. Amino acids: CASSPQWYQETQYF.

The chain joins TRBV30 to TRBJ1-1; possible D gene TRBD1, 5 bases. V gave up 5 bases and J gave up 1 base, with 5 bases separating them. Germline CDR1 is GTSNPN and CDR2 is SVGIG (reference sequence). This CDR3 comprises 11 residues. The CDR3: CAWQGNTEAFF. The CDR3 coding sequence is TGTGCCTGGCAGGGGAACACTGAAGCTTTCTTT.

The chain links TRBV5-1 to TRBJ2-6; 9 nucleotides agree with TRBD2. CDR3 length equals 17 residues. The J segment lost 1 base and the V segment lost 1 base, leaving 3 bases of the junction unmatched. CDR1 and CDR2 from the germline V gene are SGHRS and YFSETQ. The CDR3 bases are TGCGCCAGCAGCTTGCCAGCGGGAGGTTCTGGGGCCAACGTCCTGACTTTC. Translating gives CASSLPAGGSGANVLTF.

V gene TRBV5-1 combines with J gene TRBJ1-2, with a tentative D call TRBD1 (5 bases). The germline V gene has CDR1 SGHRS and CDR2 YFSETQ. With 4 bases removed from V and 7 bases from J, the gap between germline ends came to 8 bases. This CDR3 contains 11 residues. CDR3 sequence (DNA): TGCGCCAGCAGCCCCGGGGGTGGCTACACCTTC. It is translated as CASSPGGGYTF.

This clonotype came up a few times. Here the CDR3 reads CASSQVGRGPNNEQFF. DNA for the CDR3: TGCGCCAGCAGCCAAGTTGGGCGGGGACCTAACAATGAGCAGTTCTTC. The chain uses TRBV4-1 and TRBJ2-1; D is perhaps TRBD2 (6 bases). The germline V gene has CDR1 MGHRA and CDR2 YSYEKL. This CDR3 is built from 16 residues. The V end was cut by 1 base, the J end by 5 bases, with 15 bases between.

This clonotype showed up just a few times. V is TRBV5-1 and J is TRBJ2-5; TRBD1 might be the D (5 bases). Trimming cost V 2 bases and J 5 bases, with 22 bases left between them. Germline values: CDR1 SGHRS, CDR2 YFSETQ. This CDR3 region has 17 residues. The CDR3 sequence: CASSFAKKLPRGETQYF. The DNA for the CDR3 is TGCGCCAGCAGCTTTGCTAAAAAACTCCCTAGGGGCGAGACCCAGTACTTC.

The rearrangement uses TRBV5-1 and TRBJ2-6; D call uncertain. The CDR3 runs 18 residues. Trimming cost V 0 bases and J 0 bases, with 13 bases left between them. Germline-derived CDR1 and CDR2 are SGHRS and YFSETQ. The CDR3 sequence: CASSLAGPTSSGANVLTF. Here the CDR3 DNA reads TGCGCCAGCAGCTTGGCGGGTCCGACAAGCTCTGGGGCCAACGTCCTGACTTTC. Filled out from reference TRBV5-1 and TRBJ2-6, the complete variable domain reads KAGVTQTPRYLIKTRGQQVTLSCSPISGHRSVSWYQQTPGQGLQFLFEYFSETQRNKGNFPGRFSGRQFSNSRSEMNVSTLELGDSALYLCASSLAGPTSSGANVLTFGAGSRLTVL.

This clonotype has more than one count but fewer than ten. The rearrangement joins TRBV5-1 to TRBJ2-5; D may be TRBD2 (5 bases). The V end lost 5 bases, the J end lost 1 base, and 12 bases lay between the germline ends. This CDR3 is built from 14 residues. The V gene's germline CDR1 is SGHRS and CDR2 YFSETQ. The CDR3 nucleotides are TGCGCCAGCAGTCCGAGCGGCAGCCAAGAGACCCAGTACTTC. Translated, it gives CASSPSGSQETQYF.

This clonotype was counted a few times. V and J are TRBV5-1 and TRBJ1-1; 7 nucleotides agree with TRBD1. The CDR3 covers 16 residues. Germline CDR1 SGHRS, CDR2 YFSETQ. With 0 bases clipped from V and 2 bases from J, the junction kept 7 bases outside the gene matches. CDR3 DNA: TGCGCCAGCAGCTTGGGGGCAAACAGGGGTAACACTGAAGCTTTCTTT. Translated: CASSLGANRGNTEAFF.

The rearrangement uses TRBV5-5 and TRBJ1-1; D unclear. V shed 1 base and J shed 5 bases, with 12 bases lying between them. CDR1 and CDR2 (germline): SGHKS, YYEKEE (reference sequence). The CDR3 extends over 14 amino acids. CDR3 amino acids: CASSLRTEVTEAFF. CDR3 bases: TGTGCCAGCAGCTTGAGGACCGAGGTGACTGAAGCTTTCTTT.

This clonotype occurred a few times. The chain links TRBV2 to TRBJ1-1; D may be TRBD1 (5 bases). Germline CDR1 reads SNHLY; CDR2 reads FYNNEI. The ends were cut back, 3 bases at V and 4 bases at J, with 12 bases in the middle. This CDR3 comprises 14 residues. CDR3 DNA sequence: TGTGCCAGCAGTGAGCGGGGGGTAGGCACTGAAGCTTTCTTT. Its protein product is CASSERGVGTEAFF.